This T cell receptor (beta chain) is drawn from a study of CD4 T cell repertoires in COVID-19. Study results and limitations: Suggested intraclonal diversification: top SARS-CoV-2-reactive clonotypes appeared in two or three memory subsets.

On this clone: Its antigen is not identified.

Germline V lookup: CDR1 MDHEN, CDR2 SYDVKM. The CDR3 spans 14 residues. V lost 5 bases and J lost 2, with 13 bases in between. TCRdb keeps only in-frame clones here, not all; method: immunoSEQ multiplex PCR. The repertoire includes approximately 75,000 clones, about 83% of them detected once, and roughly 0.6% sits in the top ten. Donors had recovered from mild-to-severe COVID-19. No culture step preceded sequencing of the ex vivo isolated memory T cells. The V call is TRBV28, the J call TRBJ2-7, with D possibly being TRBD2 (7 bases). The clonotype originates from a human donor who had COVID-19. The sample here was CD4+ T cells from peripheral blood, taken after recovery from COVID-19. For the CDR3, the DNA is TGTGCCAGCAGTCAAGTGGGGGGGCCCTACGAGCAGTACTTC. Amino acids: CASSQVGGPYEQYF.